This T cell receptor beta chain was obtained from a study of radiation and T cells in renal cell carcinoma. The study's findings and limits: From baseline, blood top tumor clonotypes peaked at 2 weeks post-radiation.

Trimming left V 1 base short and J 4 bases short, with 13 bases between. The CDR3 is 15 amino acids. In germline, CDR1 is SGHAT, CDR2 FQNNGV. Of note for this clone: The antigen is undetermined.

The method was immunoSEQ multiplex PCR; TCRdb's version includes in-frame clones alone and lacks a portion of them. The data hold about 130,000 clones, with roughly four fifths observed a single time. Time point: blood 2 weeks post-SBRT. Treatment of the sample: 15 Gy SBRT to primary tumor, nephrectomy 4 weeks later. This renal cell carcinoma was of the clear cell type. The source of this sequence is a woman in her fifties or sixties with renal cell carcinoma. Sequencing used blood, obtained from a patient whose treatment included radiotherapy and nephrectomy. The chain uses TRBV11-2 and TRBJ1-1, with unresolved D. CDR3: CASSLVGGRVTEAFF. CDR3 coding DNA: TGTGCCAGCAGCTTAGTAGGCGGTAGGGTCACTGAAGCTTTCTTT.